The clone carrying this T cell receptor beta chain was seen once. Its specificity is unknown. Specified time point: blood 2 weeks post-SBRT. Regarding treatment: 15 Gy SBRT to primary tumor, nephrectomy 4 weeks later. Serial blood draws occurred at baseline and 2 and 4 weeks post-SBRT. This renal cell carcinoma was of the clear cell type. These data belong to a study of radiation and T cells in renal cell carcinoma. Regarding the study as a whole: Top tumor clonotypes rose in blood 2 weeks post-radiation, then contracted.

Repertoires were generated with immunoSEQ multiplex PCR, while TCRdb's copy carries only in-frame clones and drops some. The sample yields around 75,000 clones, 82% seen once. The V and J ends lost 5 bases and 1 base respectively, with 15 bases between them. The germline CDR1 and CDR2 sequences are MNHEY and SMNVEV (reference sequence). The CDR3 totals 16 residues. This clonotype was sampled from a man aged 55 to 70 with renal cell carcinoma. The sequencing here drew on blood, taken from a patient whose treatment included radiotherapy and nephrectomy. J is TRBJ1-5 and V is TRBV27; no clear D gene. The CDR3 spells CASSPIIAYSNQPQHF. In DNA form, the CDR3 reads TGTGCCAGCAGTCCCATTATAGCGTACAGCAATCAGCCCCAGCATTTT.